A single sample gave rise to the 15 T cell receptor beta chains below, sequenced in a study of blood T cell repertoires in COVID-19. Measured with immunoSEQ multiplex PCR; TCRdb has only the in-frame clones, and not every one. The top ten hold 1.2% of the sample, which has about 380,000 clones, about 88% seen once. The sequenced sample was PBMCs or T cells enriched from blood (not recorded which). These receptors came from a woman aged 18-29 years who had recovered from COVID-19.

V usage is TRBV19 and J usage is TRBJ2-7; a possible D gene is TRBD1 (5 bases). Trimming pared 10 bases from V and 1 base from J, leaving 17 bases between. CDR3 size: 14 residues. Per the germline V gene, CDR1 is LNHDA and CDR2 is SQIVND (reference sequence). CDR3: CATSPAGPSYEQYF. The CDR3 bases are TGTGCCACCTCCCCCGCAGGGCCATCCTACGAGCAGTACTTC.

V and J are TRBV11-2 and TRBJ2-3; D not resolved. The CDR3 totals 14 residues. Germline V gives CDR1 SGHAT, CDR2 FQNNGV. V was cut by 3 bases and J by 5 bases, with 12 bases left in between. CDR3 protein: CASSFFAIEDTQYF. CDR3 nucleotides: TGTGCCAGCAGCTTTTTTGCTATTGAAGATACGCAGTATTTT. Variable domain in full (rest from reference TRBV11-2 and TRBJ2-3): EAGVAQSPRYKIIEKRQSVAFWCNPISGHATLYWYQQILGQGPKLLIQFQNNGVVDDSQLPKDRFSAERLKGVDSTLKIQPAKLEDSAVYLCASSFFAIEDTQYFGPGTRLTVL.

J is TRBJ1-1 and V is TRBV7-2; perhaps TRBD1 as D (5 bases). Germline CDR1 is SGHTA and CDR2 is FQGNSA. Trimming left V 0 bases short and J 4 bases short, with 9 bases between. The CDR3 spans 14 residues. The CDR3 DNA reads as TGTGCCAGCAGCTTAGCGGGGCAGGGCACTGAAGCTTTCTTT. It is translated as CASSLAGQGTEAFF.

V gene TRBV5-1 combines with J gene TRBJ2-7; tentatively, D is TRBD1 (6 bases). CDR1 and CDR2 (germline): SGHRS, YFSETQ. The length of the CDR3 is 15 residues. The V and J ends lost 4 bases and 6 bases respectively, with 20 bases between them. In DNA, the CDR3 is TGCGCCAGCAGCCCCTCGAGGCCTGAGACAGGCGAGCAGTACTTC. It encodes CASSPSRPETGEQYF.

The CDR3 spells CATSRDKGANSPLHF. DNA for the CDR3: TGTGCCACTAGCCGGGACAAAGGCGCTAATTCACCCCTCCACTTT. J is TRBJ1-6 and V is TRBV6-5; tentatively, D is TRBD1 (6 bases). CDR1 MNHEY and CDR2 SVGAGI come from the germline V gene. Trimming cost V 10 bases and J 6 bases, with 19 bases left between them. CDR3 length equals 15 residues.

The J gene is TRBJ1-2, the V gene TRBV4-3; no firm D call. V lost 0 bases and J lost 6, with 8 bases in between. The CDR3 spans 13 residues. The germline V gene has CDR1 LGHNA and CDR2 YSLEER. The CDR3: CASSQDTGDGYTF. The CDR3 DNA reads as TGCGCCAGCAGCCAAGATACGGGAGATGGCTACACCTTC.

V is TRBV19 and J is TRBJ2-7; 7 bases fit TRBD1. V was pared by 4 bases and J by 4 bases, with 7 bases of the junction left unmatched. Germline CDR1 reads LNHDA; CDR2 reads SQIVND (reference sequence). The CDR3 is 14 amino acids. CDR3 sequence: CASSTRDSRYEQYF. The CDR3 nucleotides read TGTGCCAGTAGTACCCGGGACAGCAGGTACGAGCAGTACTTC.

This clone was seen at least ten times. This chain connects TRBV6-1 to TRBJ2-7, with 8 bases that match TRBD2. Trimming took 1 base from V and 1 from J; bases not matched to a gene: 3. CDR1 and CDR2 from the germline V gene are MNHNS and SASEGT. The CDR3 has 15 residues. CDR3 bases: TGTGCCAGCAGTGAAGATGCGGGGGGTTCCTACGAGCAGTACTTC. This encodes CASSEDAGGSYEQYF.

The CDR3, as DNA: TGTGCCATCAGTCCCCTTAGCGGGGGGGCCCGCGAGCAGTACTTC. It yields the protein CAISPLSGGAREQYF. This rearrangement joins TRBV10-3 to TRBJ2-7; 11 bases are a match to TRBD2. After removal of 5 bases from V and 6 bases from J, the junction contained 9 bases not matched to a gene. CDR3 size: 15 residues. CDR1 is ENHRY, CDR2 SYGVKD, per germline.

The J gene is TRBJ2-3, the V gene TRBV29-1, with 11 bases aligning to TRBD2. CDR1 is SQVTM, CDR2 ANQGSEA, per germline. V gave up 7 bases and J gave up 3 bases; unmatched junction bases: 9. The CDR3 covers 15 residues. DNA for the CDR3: TGCAGCGGAGGGACTAGCGGATATCTAACAGATACGCAGTATTTT. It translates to CSGGTSGYLTDTQYF.

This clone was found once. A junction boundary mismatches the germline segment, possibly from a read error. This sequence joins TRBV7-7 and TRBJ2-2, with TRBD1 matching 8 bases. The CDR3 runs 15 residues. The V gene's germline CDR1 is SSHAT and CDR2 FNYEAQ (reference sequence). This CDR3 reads CASTLDRANTGELFF. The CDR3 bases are TGTGCTAGCACCTTGGACAGGGCGAACACCGGGGAGCTGTTTTTT.

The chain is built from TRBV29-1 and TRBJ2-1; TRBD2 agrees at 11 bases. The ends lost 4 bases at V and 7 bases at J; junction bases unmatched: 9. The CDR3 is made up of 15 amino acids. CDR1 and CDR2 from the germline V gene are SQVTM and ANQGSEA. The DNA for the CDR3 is TGCAGCGTTGTGGAGTATCTAGCGGGGGGAAATGAGCAGTTCTTC. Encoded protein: CSVVEYLAGGNEQFF.

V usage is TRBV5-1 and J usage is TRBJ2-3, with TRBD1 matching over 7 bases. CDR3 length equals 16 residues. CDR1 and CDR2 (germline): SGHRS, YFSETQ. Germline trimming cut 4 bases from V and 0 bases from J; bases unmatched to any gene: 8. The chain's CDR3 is CASSGRGTASTDTQYF. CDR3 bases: TGCGCCAGCAGCGGGAGAGGGACAGCTAGCACAGATACGCAGTATTTT.

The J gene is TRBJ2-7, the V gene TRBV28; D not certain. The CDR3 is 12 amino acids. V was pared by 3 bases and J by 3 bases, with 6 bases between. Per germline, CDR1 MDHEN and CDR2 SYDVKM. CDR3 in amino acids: CASSFYNYEQYF. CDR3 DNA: TGTGCCAGCAGTTTTTATAACTACGAGCAGTACTTC. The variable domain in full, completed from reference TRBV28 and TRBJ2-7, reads DVKVTQSSRYLVKRTGEKVFLECVQDMDHENMFWYRQDPGLGLRLIYFSYDVKMKEKGDIPEGYSVSREKKERFSLILESASTNQTSMYLCASSFYNYEQYFGPGTRLTVT.

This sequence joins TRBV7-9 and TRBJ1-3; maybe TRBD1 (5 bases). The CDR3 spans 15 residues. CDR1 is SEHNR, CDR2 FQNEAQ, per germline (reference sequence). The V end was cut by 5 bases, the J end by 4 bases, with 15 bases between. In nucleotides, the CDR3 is TGTGCCAGCAGCCCACTGGGGGGACTGGGAAACACCATATATTTT. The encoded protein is CASSPLGGLGNTIYF.